The present TCR beta chain was sequenced within a study of cytomegalovirus exposure and HLA in healthy donors. The PCR used 60 Vbeta and 13 Jbeta primers. Some clones are missing from TCRdb's copy, which holds only in-frame ones; the method was immunoSEQ multiplex PCR. The profile shows 200,000 to 250,000 clones, roughly 87% of them singletons. The study's findings and limits: A later analysis showed HLA-associated TCR beta chains outstripping equally common others in clonal expansion. Further analysis was carried out later, and it showed several of the most significant clusters appearing linked to common viral pathogens. Researchers left out some V segments, among them TRBV6-2 and TRBV6-3, as indistinguishable. Sequencing likely caused a cluster of highly shared sequence variants.

Germline V gene sequence: CDR1 ENHRY, CDR2 SYGVKD. The CDR3 sequence is 12 residues long. Trimming removed 2 bases from V and 6 bases from J, with 7 bases in between. A note on this clone: As yet, its antigen is unknown.

The receptor's source is a middle-aged woman in good health and CMV-seropositive. The sequencing input was PBMCs. V gene TRBV10-3 combines with J gene TRBJ1-1; the D is unclear. CDR3 residues: CAISEKTAEAFF. The CDR3 nucleotides are TGTGCCATCAGTGAGAAAACAGCTGAAGCTTTCTTT.